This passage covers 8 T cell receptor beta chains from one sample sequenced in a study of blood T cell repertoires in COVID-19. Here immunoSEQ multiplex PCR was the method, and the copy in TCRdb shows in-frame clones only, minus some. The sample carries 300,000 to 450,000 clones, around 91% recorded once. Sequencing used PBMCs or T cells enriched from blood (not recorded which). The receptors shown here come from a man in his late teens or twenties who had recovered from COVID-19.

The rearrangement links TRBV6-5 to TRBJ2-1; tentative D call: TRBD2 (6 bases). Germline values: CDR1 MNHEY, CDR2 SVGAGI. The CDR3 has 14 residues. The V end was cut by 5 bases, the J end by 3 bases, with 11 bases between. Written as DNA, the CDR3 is TGTGCCAGCAGTCGCCGGGAGAGCTACAATGAGCAGTTCTTC. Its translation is CASSRRESYNEQFF.

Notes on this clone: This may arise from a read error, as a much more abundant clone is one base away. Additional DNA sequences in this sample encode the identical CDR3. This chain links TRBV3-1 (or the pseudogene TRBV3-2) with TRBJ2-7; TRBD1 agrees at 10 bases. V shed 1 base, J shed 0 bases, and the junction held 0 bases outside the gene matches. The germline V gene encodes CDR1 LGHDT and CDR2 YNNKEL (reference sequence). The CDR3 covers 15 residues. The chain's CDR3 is CASSQGTGGSYEQYF. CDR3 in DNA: TGTGCCAGCAGCCAAGGGACAGGGGGCTCCTACGAGCAGTACTTC.

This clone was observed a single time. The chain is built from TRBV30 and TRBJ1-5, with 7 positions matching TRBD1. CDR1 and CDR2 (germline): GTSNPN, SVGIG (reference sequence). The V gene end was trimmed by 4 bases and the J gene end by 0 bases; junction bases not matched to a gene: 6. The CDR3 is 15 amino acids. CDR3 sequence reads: CAWKGAGSSNQPQHF. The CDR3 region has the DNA TGTGCCTGGAAGGGGGCAGGGTCTAGCAATCAGCCCCAGCATTTT.

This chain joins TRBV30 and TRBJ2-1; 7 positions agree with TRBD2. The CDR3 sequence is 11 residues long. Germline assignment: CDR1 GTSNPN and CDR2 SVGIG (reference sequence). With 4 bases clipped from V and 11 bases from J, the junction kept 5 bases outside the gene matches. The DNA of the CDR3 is TGTGCCTGGACTTTAAGCGGGAAGCAGTTCTTC. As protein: CAWTLSGKQFF.

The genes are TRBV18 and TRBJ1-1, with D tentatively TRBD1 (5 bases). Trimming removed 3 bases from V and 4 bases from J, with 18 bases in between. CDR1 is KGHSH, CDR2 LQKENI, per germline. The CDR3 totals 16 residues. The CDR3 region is CASSPQGGGVTTEAFF. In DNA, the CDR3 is TGTGCCAGCTCACCTCAGGGAGGAGGGGTCACCACTGAAGCTTTCTTT.

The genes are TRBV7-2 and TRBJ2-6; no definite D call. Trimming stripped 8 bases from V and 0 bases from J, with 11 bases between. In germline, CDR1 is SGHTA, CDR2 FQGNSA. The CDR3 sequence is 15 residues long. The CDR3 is CASSNSGSGANVLTF. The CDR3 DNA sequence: TGTGCCAGCTCAAACTCAGGCTCTGGGGCCAACGTCCTGACTTTC.

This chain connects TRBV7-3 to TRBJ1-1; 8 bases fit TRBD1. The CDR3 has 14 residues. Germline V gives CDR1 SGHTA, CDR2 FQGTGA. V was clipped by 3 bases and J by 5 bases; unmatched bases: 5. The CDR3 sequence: CASSFTGGGTEAFF. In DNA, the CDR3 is TGTGCCAGCAGCTTTACAGGGGGTGGGACTGAAGCTTTCTTT.

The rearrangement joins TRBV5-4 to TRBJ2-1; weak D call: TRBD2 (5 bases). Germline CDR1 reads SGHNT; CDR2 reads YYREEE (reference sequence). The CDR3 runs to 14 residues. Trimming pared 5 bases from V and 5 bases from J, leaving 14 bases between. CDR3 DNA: TGTGCCAGCAGACCCGACTATACGAACAATGAGCAGTTCTTC. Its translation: CASRPDYTNNEQFF.